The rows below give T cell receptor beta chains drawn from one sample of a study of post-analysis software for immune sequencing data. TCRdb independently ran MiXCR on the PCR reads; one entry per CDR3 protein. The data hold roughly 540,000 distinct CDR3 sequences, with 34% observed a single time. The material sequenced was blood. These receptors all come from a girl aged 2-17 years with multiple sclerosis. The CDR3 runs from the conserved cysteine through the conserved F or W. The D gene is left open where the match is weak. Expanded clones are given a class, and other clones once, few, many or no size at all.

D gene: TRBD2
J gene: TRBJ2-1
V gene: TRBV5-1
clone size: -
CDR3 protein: CASSLGTSGSDEQFF
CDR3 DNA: TGCGCCAGCAGCCTAGGGACTAGCGGGTCCGATGAGCAGTTCTTC

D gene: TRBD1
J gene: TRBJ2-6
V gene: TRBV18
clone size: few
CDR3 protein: CASSPLGTGTGANVLTF
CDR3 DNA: TGTGCCAGCTCACCACTGGGGACAGGTACTGGGGCCAACGTCCTGACTTTC

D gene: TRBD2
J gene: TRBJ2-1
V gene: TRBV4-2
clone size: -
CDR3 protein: CASSQVPPGLASYNEQFF
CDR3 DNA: TGTGCCAGCAGCCAAGTTCCTCCGGGACTAGCCTCCTACAATGAGCAGTTCTTC

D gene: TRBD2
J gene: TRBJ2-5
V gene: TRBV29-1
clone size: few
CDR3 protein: CSVEGGTSQETQYF
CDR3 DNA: TGCAGCGTTGAAGGGGGGACTAGCCAAGAGACCCAGTACTTC

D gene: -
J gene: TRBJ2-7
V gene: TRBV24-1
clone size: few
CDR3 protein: CATSGGEGPDEQYF
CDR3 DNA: TGTGCCACCAGTGGGGGCGAGGGGCCAGACGAGCAGTACTTC

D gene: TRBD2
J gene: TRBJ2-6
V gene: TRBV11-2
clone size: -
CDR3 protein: CAGRVSGANVLTF
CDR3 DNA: TGTGCCGGGAGGGTCTCTGGGGCCAACGTCCTGACTTTC

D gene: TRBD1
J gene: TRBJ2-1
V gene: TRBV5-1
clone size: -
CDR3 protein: CASSLGGPQGAPNEQFF
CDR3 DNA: TGCGCCAGCAGCTTGGGGGGACCACAGGGGGCGCCGAATGAGCAGTTCTTC

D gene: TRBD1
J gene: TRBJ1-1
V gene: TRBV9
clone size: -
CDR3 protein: CASNADRVSTEAFF
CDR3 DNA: TGTGCCAGCAACGCGGACAGGGTGAGCACTGAAGCTTTCTTT

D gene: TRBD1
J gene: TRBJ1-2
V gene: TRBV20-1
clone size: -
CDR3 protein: CSASGGQGGGGYTF
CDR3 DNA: TGCAGTGCTAGCGGCGGACAGGGAGGCGGGGGCTACACCTTC

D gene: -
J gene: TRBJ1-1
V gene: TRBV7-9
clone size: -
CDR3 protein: CASSLIGALNTEAFF
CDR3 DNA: TGTGCCAGCAGCTTAATCGGGGCCCTGAACACTGAAGCTTTCTTT

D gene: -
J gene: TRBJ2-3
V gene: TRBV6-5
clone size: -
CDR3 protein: CASRQGSDTQYF
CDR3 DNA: TGTGCCAGCAGGCAGGGATCAGATACGCAGTATTTT

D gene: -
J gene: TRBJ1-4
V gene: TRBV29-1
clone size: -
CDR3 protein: CSVGQSANEKLFF
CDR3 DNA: TGCAGCGTTGGACAGTCGGCTAATGAAAAACTGTTTTTT

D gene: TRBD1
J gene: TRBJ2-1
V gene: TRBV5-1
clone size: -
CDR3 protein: CASSPAGQGTYNEQFF
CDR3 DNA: TGCGCCAGCAGCCCCGCCGGACAGGGTACCTACAATGAGCAGTTCTTC

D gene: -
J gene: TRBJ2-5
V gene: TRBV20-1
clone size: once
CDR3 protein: CSASGEAQVQETQYF
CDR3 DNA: TGCAGTGCTAGTGGGGAAGCCCAGGTCCAAGAGACCCAGTACTTC

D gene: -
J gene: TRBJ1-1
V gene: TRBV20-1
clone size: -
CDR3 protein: CSARNTGRRMNTEAFF
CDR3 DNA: TGCAGTGCTAGAAATACAGGGCGCCGCATGAACACTGAAGCTTTCTTT

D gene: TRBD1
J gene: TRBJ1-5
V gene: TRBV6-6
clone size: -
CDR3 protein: CASSYRQTGGSNQPQHF
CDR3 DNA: TGTGCCAGCAGTTACCGCCAGACAGGGGGTAGCAATCAGCCCCAGCATTTT

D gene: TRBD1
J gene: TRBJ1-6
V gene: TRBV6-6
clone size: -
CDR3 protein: CASSYETGRSPLHF
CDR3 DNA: TGTGCCAGCAGTTATGAGACAGGGCGATCACCCCTCCACTTT